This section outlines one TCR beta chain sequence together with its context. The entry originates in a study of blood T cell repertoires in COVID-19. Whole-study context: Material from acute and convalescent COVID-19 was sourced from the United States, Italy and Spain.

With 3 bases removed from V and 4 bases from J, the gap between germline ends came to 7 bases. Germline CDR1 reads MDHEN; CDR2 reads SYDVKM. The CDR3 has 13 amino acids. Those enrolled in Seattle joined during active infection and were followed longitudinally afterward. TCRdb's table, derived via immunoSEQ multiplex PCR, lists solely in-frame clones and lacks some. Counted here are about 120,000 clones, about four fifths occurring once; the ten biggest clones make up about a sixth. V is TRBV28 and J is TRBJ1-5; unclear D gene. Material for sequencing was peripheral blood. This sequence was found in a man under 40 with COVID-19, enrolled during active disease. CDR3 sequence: CASSFGENQPQHF. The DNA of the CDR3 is TGTGCCAGCAGTTTTGGAGAGAATCAGCCCCAGCATTTT. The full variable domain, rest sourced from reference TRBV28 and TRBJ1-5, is DVKVTQSSRYLVKRTGEKVFLECVQDMDHENMFWYRQDPGLGLRLIYFSYDVKMKEKGDIPEGYSVSREKKERFSLILESASTNQTSMYLCASSFGENQPQHFGDGTRLSIL.